Given below is one TCR beta chain in context. As yet, its antigen is unknown. Only one heparinised blood draw was taken per donor, and its volume averaged roughly 0.12 L. This entry belongs to a study of beta chain features in type 1 diabetes. The authors reverse transcribed all of the isolated RNA, so sequencing captured expressed TCRB transcripts. TCRdb's table, derived via immunoSEQ multiplex PCR, lists solely in-frame clones and lacks some. In the table there are hundreds of thousands of clones, 10% to 15% of which are singletons. The CDR3 covers 14 residues. Points from the study as a whole: The similarity of naive, central memory and Treg TCRB repertoires appeared greater among patients than among healthy donors. A PCR bias possibly favoring shorter templates would apply equally to patients and controls. When Type 1 diabetes patients were examined, their TCRB CDR3s proved moderately but significantly shorter in all four CD4+ subsets.

This TCR derives from a man aged 18 to 29 with type 1 diabetes. The V gene is TRBV21-1, the J gene TRBJ1-2; the listed D gene, TRBD1, was not tested against the DNA. TRBV21-1 is classified as a pseudogene. The sequencing sample was made of naive CD4+ T cells from blood. The CDR3 nucleotides read TGTGCCAGCAGCAAAAGGTCATCAGGCTATGGCTACACCTTC. Its protein product is CASSKRSSGYGYTF.